The next 28 T cell receptor beta chains were all read from a single sample in a study of T cell changes during pregnancy in multiple sclerosis. Clones were sequenced by immunoSEQ multiplex PCR, and TCRdb holds only the in-frame ones, with some missing. The table records about 100,000 clones, 80% to 95% of them present only once. The sample was peripheral blood, taken after pregnancy. The receptors shown here come from a female donor with multiple sclerosis, enrolled in a pregnancy study.

The chain has TRBV10-3 and TRBJ1-1; no clear D gene. Per germline, CDR1 ENHRY and CDR2 SYGVKD. This CDR3 is built from 11 residues. V lost 6 bases and J lost 7, with 9 bases in between. The CDR3 is CAISSSGEAFF. CDR3 in DNA: TGTGCCATCAGCTCGTCCGGTGAAGCTTTCTTT.

The chain is built from TRBV15 and TRBJ2-3; D is ambiguous. Between the trimmed V and J ends, which lost 5 bases and 2 bases, there was a span of 8 bases. Germline CDR1 reads LNHNV; CDR2 reads YYDKDF (reference sequence). The CDR3 sequence is 13 residues long. CDR3 region: CATSPQYTDTQYF. In nucleotides, the CDR3 is TGTGCCACCAGCCCACAATACACAGATACGCAGTATTTT.

In nucleotides, the CDR3 is TGTGCCAGCACTAGCGTGGAGGGTAATTCACCCCTCCACTTT. Translation: CASTSVEGNSPLHF. The chain couples TRBV6-1 to TRBJ1-6; D is undetermined. The CDR3 spans 14 residues. Germline V gives CDR1 MNHNS, CDR2 SASEGT. Trimming removed 7 bases from V and 6 bases from J, with 13 bases in between.

This clone was recorded only once. The same CDR3 arises from other DNA sequences in this sample as well. The rearrangement joins TRBV27 to TRBJ1-2; D not certain. Germline loops: CDR1 MNHEY, CDR2 SMNVEV (reference sequence). The CDR3 loop spans 13 amino acids. The V gene lost 3 bases and the J gene lost 2 bases, with 7 bases spanning the gap. DNA for the CDR3: TGTGCCAGCAGTTTGAGATCGAACTATGGCTACACCTTC. Amino acids: CASSLRSNYGYTF.

This clone was seen a handful of times. The gene calls are TRBV4-1 and TRBJ1-1; 10 bases match TRBD1. The ends lost 4 bases at V and 4 bases at J; junction bases unmatched: 6. The CDR3 is made up of 15 amino acids. The germline CDR1 and CDR2 sequences are MGHRA and YSYEKL. The DNA of the CDR3 is TGCGCCAGCAGCCCTCGACAGGGGGCTGCCACTGAAGCTTTCTTT. Translating gives CASSPRQGAATEAFF.

The rearrangement uses TRBV2 and TRBJ1-6; possibly TRBD1 for D (5 bases). The germline V gene encodes CDR1 SNHLY and CDR2 FYNNEI. V lost 3 bases, J lost 0 bases, and 15 bases lay in between. The CDR3 has 18 residues. The DNA for the CDR3 is TGTGCCAGCAGTGACAGACAGAGTAGGAGCTCCTATAATTCACCCCTCCACTTT. Protein sequence: CASSDRQSRSSYNSPLHF. The whole variable domain, remainder taken from reference TRBV2 and TRBJ1-6, is EPEVTQTPSHQVTQMGQEVILRCVPISNHLYFYWYRQILGQKVEFLVSFYNNEISEKSEIFDDQFSVERPDGSNFTLKIRSTKLEDSAMYFCASSDRQSRSSYNSPLHFGNGTRLTVT.

This clone was found once. The V gene is TRBV18, the J gene TRBJ1-2; no firm D call. The CDR3 length is 13 residues. V lost 4 bases and J lost 2, with 8 bases in between. The germline CDR1 and CDR2 sequences are KGHSH and LQKENI. CDR3 amino acids: CASSRELNYGYTF. DNA for the CDR3: TGTGCCAGCTCACGTGAACTAAACTATGGCTACACCTTC.

About this clone: In the same sample, other DNA sequences code for this CDR3. The V gene is TRBV7-8, the J gene TRBJ1-1; D uncertain. Looked up from germline, CDR1 is SGHVS and CDR2 is FQNEAQ. CDR3 size: 13 residues. Trimming shortened V by 1 base and J by 5 bases, and 8 bases separated the two germline ends. Here the CDR3 DNA reads TGTGCCAGCAGCTTAGGAGGAGGGACTGAAGCTTTCTTT. It yields the protein CASSLGGGTEAFF.

As DNA, the CDR3 is TGTGCCAGCAGCCGAGGTCCAGATACGCAGTATTTT. This sequence encodes CASSRGPDTQYF. The chain employs TRBV5-4 and TRBJ2-3; no firm D call. With 4 bases removed from V and 4 bases from J, the gap between germline ends came to 7 bases. The germline V gene encodes CDR1 SGHNT and CDR2 YYREEE (reference sequence). The CDR3 has 12 residues.

The chain carries TRBV11-2 and TRBJ2-1, with 7 nucleotides matching TRBD1. CDR1 SGHAT and CDR2 FQNNGV come from the germline V gene. This CDR3 is 14 amino acids long. Trimming cost V 4 bases and J 4 bases; bases outside gene matches: 4. CDR3 bases: TGTGCCAGCAGCTCACTGACAGGGTACAATGAGCAGTTCTTC. It codes for CASSSLTGYNEQFF.

The rearrangement uses TRBV5-1 and TRBJ1-1; TRBD1 matches 9 bases. Germline assignment: CDR1 SGHRS and CDR2 YFSETQ. The ends lost 4 bases at V and 10 bases at J; junction bases unmatched: 8. This CDR3 is 13 amino acids long. CDR3 region: CASSGTGGEGAFF. The CDR3 nucleotides read TGCGCCAGCAGCGGCACAGGGGGCGAGGGAGCTTTCTTT. Looking up the rest from reference TRBV5-1 and TRBJ1-1 gives the full variable domain: KAGVTQTPRYLIKTRGQQVTLSCSPISGHRSVSWYQQTPGQGLQFLFEYFSETQRNKGNFPGRFSGRQFSNSRSEMNVSTLELGDSALYLCASSGTGGEGAFFGQGTRLTVV.

This chain links TRBV6-4 with TRBJ1-5, with TRBD1 as a possible D gene (5 bases). The CDR3 consists of 15 residues. Germline CDR1 and CDR2: MRHNA and SNTAGT. The V end lost 3 bases, the J end lost 3 bases, and 12 bases lay between the germline ends. The CDR3 sequence is CASSEKAGSNQPQHF. CDR3 DNA: TGTGCCAGCAGTGAAAAGGCAGGGTCCAATCAGCCCCAGCATTTT.

This clone showed up just once. J is TRBJ1-2 and V is TRBV5-1, with 8 bases that match TRBD1. Germline V gene data show CDR1 as SGHRS and CDR2 as YFSETQ. There are 16 residues in the CDR3. V was pared by 3 bases and J by 6 bases, with 13 bases of the junction left unmatched. CDR3 sequence (DNA): TGCGCCAGCAGCTCCCAGGGGGCCCCCCTTGGGGATGGCTACACCTTC. This sequence encodes CASSSQGAPLGDGYTF. Supplemented by reference TRBV5-1 and TRBJ1-2, the full variable domain reads KAGVTQTPRYLIKTRGQQVTLSCSPISGHRSVSWYQQTPGQGLQFLFEYFSETQRNKGNFPGRFSGRQFSNSRSEMNVSTLELGDSALYLCASSSQGAPLGDGYTFGSGTRLTVV.

The V gene is TRBV5-6, the J gene TRBJ1-2, with D perhaps TRBD1 (6 bases). V lost 0 bases to trimming and J lost 5 bases, with 8 bases between them. Germline lookup yields CDR1 SGHDT and CDR2 YYEEEE. This CDR3 region has 13 residues. The CDR3 DNA sequence: TGTGCCAGCAGCTTGGATAGGGGGTATGGCTACACCTTC. It specifies CASSLDRGYGYTF.

This chain links TRBV18 with TRBJ1-1, with D hard to call. CDR3 length: 13 residues. Germline V gene lookup returns CDR1 KGHSH and CDR2 LQKENI. The V end was cut by 3 bases, the J end by 3 bases, with 8 bases between. The DNA of the CDR3 is TGTGCCAGCTCACCTCGCGGGGACACTGAAGCTTTCTTT. It codes for CASSPRGDTEAFF.

The chain combines TRBV28 with TRBJ1-4; 8 bases align to TRBD1. Germline V gene lookup returns CDR1 MDHEN and CDR2 SYDVKM. Trimming at V came to 8 bases and at J to 2 bases, leaving 4 bases not matched to a gene. The CDR3 consists of 14 residues. DNA of the CDR3: TGTGCCAGCGGTCAGGGGGCGACTAATGAAAAACTGTTTTTT. This translates into CASGQGATNEKLFF. Variable domain in full (rest from reference TRBV28 and TRBJ1-4): DVKVTQSSRYLVKRTGEKVFLECVQDMDHENMFWYRQDPGLGLRLIYFSYDVKMKEKGDIPEGYSVSREKKERFSLILESASTNQTSMYLCASGQGATNEKLFFGSGTQLSVL.

This clone was recorded only once. The chain couples TRBV2 to TRBJ2-3, with D possibly matching TRBD1 (6 bases). Trimming took 8 bases from V and 5 from J, leaving 8 bases between them. CDR1 is SNHLY, CDR2 FYNNEI, per germline. The CDR3 length is 11 residues. CDR3 nucleotides: TGTGCCAGCGAGGGGGAAGATACGCAGTATTTT. This encodes CASEGEDTQYF.

The chain joins TRBV10-3 to TRBJ1-3; D ambiguous. Germline CDR1 reads ENHRY; CDR2 reads SYGVKD. The CDR3 covers 14 residues. Trimming removed 5 bases from V and 1 base from J, with 9 bases in between. Here the CDR3 DNA reads TGTGCCATCAGTCCAGTGTCTTCTGGAAACACCATATATTTT. It codes for CAISPVSSGNTIYF.

Details on this clone: The final CDR3 position lacks the conserved phenylalanine or tryptophan, pointing to a likely read error. The J gene is TRBJ1-2, the V gene TRBV15; D remains ambiguous. The germline V gene has CDR1 LNHNV and CDR2 YYDKDF (reference sequence). The CDR3 loop spans 14 amino acids. The V and J ends lost 3 bases and 5 bases respectively, with 13 bases between them. The CDR3 reads CATSSRGVGYGYTL. The CDR3 DNA reads as TGTGCCACCAGCAGCAGAGGTGTTGGGTATGGCTACACCCTC.

Details on this clone: The sample holds other DNA sequences that translate to the same CDR3. The DNA for the CDR3 is TGTGCCAGCAGTTTAGGACTAGCGGGGGGCAATGAGCAGTTCTTC. It codes for CASSLGLAGGNEQFF. The gene calls are TRBV27 and TRBJ2-1; 14 bases fit TRBD2. CDR1 MNHEY and CDR2 SMNVEV come from the germline V gene (reference sequence). The CDR3 runs 15 residues. With V trimmed by 2 bases and J by 6 bases, 0 bases remained unmatched.

The chain links TRBV4-1 to TRBJ2-2; D possibly corresponds to TRBD2 (6 bases). Trimming shortened V by 0 bases and J by 1 base, and 9 bases separated the two germline ends. The CDR3 is made up of 16 amino acids. Germline loops: CDR1 MGHRA, CDR2 YSYEKL. The DNA for the CDR3 is TGCGCCAGCAGCCAAGAGCGGGGCGAGAACACCGGGGAGCTGTTTTTT. Its translation is CASSQERGENTGELFF.

This rearrangement joins TRBV12-2 to TRBJ2-2; the DNA was not compared with TRBD2, the D call given in the table. TRBV12-2 is a listed pseudogene. This CDR3 comprises 21 residues. CDR3 sequence: CASRSKSPLVAGGHNTGELFF. The DNA of the CDR3 is TGTGCAAGTCGCAGTAAGTCCCCACTGGTAGCGGGGGGTCATAACACCGGGGAGCTGTTTTTT.

This clone was counted between two and nine times. The J gene is TRBJ1-1, the V gene TRBV5-6, with a tentative D call TRBD1 (5 bases). V was trimmed by 3 bases and J by 5 bases, leaving 11 bases between them. The CDR3 is made up of 13 amino acids. The V gene's germline CDR1 is SGHDT and CDR2 YYEEEE. The CDR3 is CASSSGGWTEAFF. CDR3 DNA: TGTGCCAGCAGCTCCGGGGGATGGACTGAAGCTTTCTTT.

In this sample, this clone turned up once. This chain joins TRBV30 and TRBJ2-1; possibly TRBD2 for D (5 bases). Trimming pared 1 base from V and 7 bases from J, leaving 8 bases between. Germline V lookup: CDR1 GTSNPN, CDR2 SVGIG (reference sequence). The CDR3 runs to 12 residues. The CDR3 loop is CAWSGSGNEQFF. The CDR3 DNA follows: TGTGCCTGGAGTGGGTCGGGGAATGAGCAGTTCTTC.

The CDR3 DNA is TGTGCCAGCAGCTCCGGACAGAGCCCTAATGAAAAACTGTTTTTT. Protein: CASSSGQSPNEKLFF. The genes are TRBV7-6 and TRBJ1-4; D perhaps matches TRBD1 (6 bases). The germline V gene encodes CDR1 SGHVS and CDR2 FNYEAQ. The CDR3 is made up of 15 amino acids. Deletions cut 4 bases from V and 3 bases from J, with 12 bases between.

The CDR3 DNA is TGCGCCAGCAGCCAAGTCGGGGTATACCAGCCCCAGCATTTT. Translated: CASSQVGVYQPQHF. This chain connects TRBV4-1 to TRBJ1-5; no reliable D call. V was pared by 1 base and J by 7 bases, with 11 bases between. The CDR3 has 14 amino acids. Germline CDR1 MGHRA, CDR2 YSYEKL.

The chain is built from TRBV6-6 and TRBJ1-4; D is possibly TRBD1 (6 bases). V lost 8 bases and J 6 bases, leaving 19 bases between the germline ends. Germline loops: CDR1 MNHNY, CDR2 SVGAGI (reference sequence). This CDR3 region has 15 residues. CDR3 sequence reads: CASFRSQGRDEKLFF. DNA of the CDR3: TGTGCCAGCTTCCGGAGCCAGGGGCGTGATGAAAAACTGTTTTTT.

CDR3 loop: CASSSTGQGDNEQFF. The CDR3 DNA is TGCGCCAGCAGCTCCACGGGACAGGGCGACAATGAGCAGTTCTTC. The rearrangement uses TRBV5-1 and TRBJ2-1; 9 bases are shared with TRBD1. The CDR3 contains 15 residues. Germline values: CDR1 SGHRS, CDR2 YFSETQ. V shed 3 bases, J shed 5 bases, and the junction held 6 bases outside the gene matches.